What follows are 5 T cell receptor beta chains derived from one specimen sequenced in a study of T cell responses to AZD1222 COVID-19 vaccine (dated by TCRdb to the early 2020s). Library preparation was by the immunoSEQ multiplex PCR assay. TCRdb mirrors the immuneACCESS table, restricted to in-frame sequences. Some clones are absent from its copies; in checked studies, under half trace to an unresolved V gene, and the reason for the others is unknown. Recorded for this sample are 150,000 to 200,000 clones; around 94% of them occurred a single time. The ten largest clonotypes hold 5.1% of the sample. Interpreted using the paper, the time point label stands for: about 28 days (+/-7) after the second vaccine dose. The starting material was peripheral blood, obtained 28 days after the second AZD1222 dose. Every receptor here comes from an adult who received the AZD1222 COVID-19 vaccine.

CDR3 protein: CASSLRGVAFF. DNA of the CDR3: TGTGCCAGCAGCCTCCGGGGGGTGGCTTTCTTT. The chain couples TRBV7-8 to TRBJ1-1; the D gene is possibly TRBD1 (5 bases). V lost 5 bases and J 11 bases, leaving 12 bases between the germline ends. CDR1 is SGHVS and CDR2 is FQNEAQ in the germline V gene. The CDR3 sequence is 11 residues long.

The rearrangement links TRBV5-1 to TRBJ1-2, with 7 bases matching TRBD1. CDR3 size: 18 residues. With V trimmed by 4 bases and J by 1 base, 16 bases remained unmatched. Germline CDR1 SGHRS, CDR2 YFSETQ. CDR3 bases: TGCGCCAGCAGCAGAGGGGGCGAACTCAACTCTCTTAACTATGGCTACACCTTC. Protein: CASSRGGELNSLNYGYTF.

The rearrangement uses TRBV7-2 and TRBJ1-1, with a possible D match to TRBD1 (5 bases). Trimming removed 7 bases at V and 2 bases at J, with 11 bases between. Germline values: CDR1 SGHTA, CDR2 FQGNSA. CDR3 length: 13 amino acids. The CDR3, as DNA: TGTGCCAGCAACGACAGAGTTAACACTGAAGCTTTCTTT. This codes for CASNDRVNTEAFF.

The chain combines TRBV2 with TRBJ2-7; 7 bases map to TRBD2. This CDR3 spans 11 amino acids. Germline CDR1 SNHLY, CDR2 FYNNEI. V trimming: 6 bases; J trimming: 6 bases; junction bases outside the gene matches: 2. The CDR3 sequence: CASRWEGEQYF. The DNA for the CDR3 is TGTGCCAGCAGATGGGAGGGCGAGCAGTACTTC.

This clone was counted a single time. The chain links TRBV27 to TRBJ2-7, with 8 bases identical to TRBD2. The CDR3 sequence is 16 residues long. J was trimmed by 0 bases and V by 4 bases; bases with no gene match: 8. The germline CDR1 and CDR2 sequences are MNHEY and SMNVEV (reference sequence). CDR3 bases: TGTGCCAGCAGTTGGCGAGCGGGAGAGTACTCCTACGAGCAGTACTTC. It yields the protein CASSWRAGEYSYEQYF.